This T cell receptor beta chain was captured by sequencing in a study of T cells after posttransplantation cyclophosphamide. Study-wide results and caveats: Tissue-infiltrating T cells from skin or gut overlapped little with blood T cells. Recipient CMV seropositivity and CMV reactivation strongly tracked TRB clonality.

Peripheral blood was collected from the related graft donor on the marrow donation day. A word on this clone: Its antigen is undetermined.

The CDR3 sequence is 15 residues long. Germline CDR1 and CDR2: MNHNS and SASEGT. Losses at the gene ends were 4 bases for V and 6 bases for J; bases not matched to a gene: 9. Produced via immunoSEQ multiplex PCR; TCRdb's table is partial and in-frame only. This sample has around 14,000 clones, with about four fifths found just once. The V call is TRBV6-1, the J call TRBJ1-5; 7 bases line up with TRBD1. Sequencing was done on a sample of memory CD4+ T cells sorted from PBMCs. The source of this sequence is a man aged 50 or older. The CDR3 sequence is CASSGRTGNLQPQHF. In nucleotides, the CDR3 is TGTGCCAGCAGTGGACGGACAGGTAACCTTCAGCCCCAGCATTTT.